This record covers a single T cell receptor (beta chain). With 6 bases removed from V and 5 bases from J, the gap between germline ends came to 13 bases. The CDR3 consists of 14 residues. Germline V gene data show CDR1 as MDHEN and CDR2 as SYDVKM. The data are from a study of blood T cell repertoires in COVID-19. Overall study: Nucleic acid was either cDNA or gDNA, and it came from T cells, B-cell-depleted T cells, or PBMCs.

TCRdb's table, derived via immunoSEQ multiplex PCR, lists solely in-frame clones and lacks some. The sample shows tens of thousands of clones, about 88% of them seen only once. V is TRBV28 and J is TRBJ1-4; no firm D call. Sequenced sample: peripheral blood. This sequence originates from a man aged 70-80 years with active COVID-19. CDR3 in DNA: TGTGCCAGCAGGGAGTCCCTTGGGAATGAAAAACTGTTTTTT. This sequence encodes CASRESLGNEKLFF.